This TCR beta chain was profiled in a study of CD8 T cells in Susac syndrome. Whole-study findings and limits: The TCR sequencing and HLA analysis in the study involved a relatively small number of individuals, as the study acknowledged.

An input of about 0.5 to 1 ug of RNA was subjected to reverse transcription using random hexamers. immunoSEQ multiplex PCR amplified TCR beta CDR3 across 54 Vbeta, 13 Jbeta. One entry per CDR3 protein results from TCRdb running MiXCR on the immunoSEQ multiplex PCR reads. The sample holds 150,000 to 200,000 distinct CDR3 sequences, approximately 90% seen once. In the case of this clonotype: Antigen: not known.

Sequencing was done on a sample of CD4+ T cells from PBMCs. This receptor was identified in a human donor in good health.

The CDR3 is CASSLGTSGRSYEQYF. CDR3 DNA sequence: TGTGCCAGCAGCTTAGGGACTAGCGGGAGGAGCTACGAGCAGTACTTC. The chain recombines TRBV11-2 with TRBJ2-7; TRBD2 agrees at 14 bases. Germline V lookup: CDR1 SGHAT, CDR2 FQNNGV. J gave up 3 bases and V 1 base, and 2 bases lay outside the gene matches. The CDR3 totals 16 residues.